This T cell receptor beta chain stems from a study of T cell responses to AZD1222 COVID-19 vaccine. Study conclusions and caveats: Regions left unmutated in variants are reportedly the target of nearly half of spike-specific TCRs. Mostly white British, mostly female donors; authors suggested clonal diversity may be underestimated. Recipients of AZD1222 seropositive at baseline numbered only 5 or 6.

Only in-frame clones appear in the TCRdb table, and some are missing; sequencing was by immunoSEQ multiplex PCR. The sample includes roughly 93,000 clones, nearly 90% of them seen just once. This clone was seen a single time. Antigen specificity is unknown. The ends were cut back, 0 bases at V and 2 bases at J, with 11 bases in the middle. Germline assignment: CDR1 KGHSH and CDR2 LQKENI. This CDR3 has 16 amino acids. This chain connects TRBV18 to TRBJ1-5; no clear D. This receptor was taken from an adult in good health. Sample: peripheral blood, taken on day 0 of AZD1222 vaccination. DNA of the CDR3: TGTGCCAGCTCACCACCAGGGTGGCAGGGCAATCAGCCCCAGCATTTT. It codes for CASSPPGWQGNQPQHF.